These 2 T cell receptor beta chains were sequenced from one sample in a study of blood T cell repertoires in COVID-19. This table comes from immunoSEQ multiplex PCR, and its TCRdb copy is limited to in-frame clones, with some not included. Here the sample spans about 280,000 clones, roughly 86% being singletons. Source material: peripheral blood. These receptors came from a man between 18 and 35 years old with active or convalescent COVID-19.

The genes are TRBV4-1 and TRBJ1-1; 8 nucleotides match TRBD1. J was trimmed by 6 bases and V by 4 bases; bases with no gene match: 4. Germline loops: CDR1 MGHRA, CDR2 YSYEKL. The CDR3 is 13 amino acids. CDR3 in DNA: TGCGCCAGCAGCCTAGGACAGGGCGCTGAAGCTTTCTTT. It is translated as CASSLGQGAEAFF.

By frequency in the sample, this clone is medium-sized. The chain has TRBV19 and TRBJ1-3, with D tentatively TRBD1 (5 bases). V lost 9 bases and J 0 bases, leaving 12 bases between the germline ends. CDR1 is LNHDA, CDR2 SQIVND, per germline (reference sequence). The CDR3 is made up of 14 amino acids. CDR3 coding DNA: TGTGCCAGCCAACAGGATCACTCTGGAAACACCATATATTTT. The encoded protein is CASQQDHSGNTIYF.